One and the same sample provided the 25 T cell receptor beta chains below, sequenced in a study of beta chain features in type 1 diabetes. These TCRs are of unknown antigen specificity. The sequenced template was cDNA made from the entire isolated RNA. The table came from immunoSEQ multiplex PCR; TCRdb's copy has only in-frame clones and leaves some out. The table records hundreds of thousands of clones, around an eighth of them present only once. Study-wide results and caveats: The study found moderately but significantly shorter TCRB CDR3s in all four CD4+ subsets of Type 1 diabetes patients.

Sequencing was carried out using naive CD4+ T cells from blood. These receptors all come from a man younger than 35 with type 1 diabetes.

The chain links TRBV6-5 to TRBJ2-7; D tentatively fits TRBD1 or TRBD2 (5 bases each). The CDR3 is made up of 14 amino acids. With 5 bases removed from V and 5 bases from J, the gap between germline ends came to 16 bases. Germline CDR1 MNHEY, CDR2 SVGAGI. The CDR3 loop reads CASSTVSGSDEQYF. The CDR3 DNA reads TGTGCCAGCAGTACTGTCTCAGGGAGCGACGAGCAGTACTTC.

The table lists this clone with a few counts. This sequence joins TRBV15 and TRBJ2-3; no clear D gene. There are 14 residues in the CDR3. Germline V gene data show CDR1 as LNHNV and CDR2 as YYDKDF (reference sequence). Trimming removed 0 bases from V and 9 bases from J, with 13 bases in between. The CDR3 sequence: CATSRDLAGETQYF. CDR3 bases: TGTGCCACCAGCAGAGATTTAGCAGGAGAGACGCAGTATTTT.

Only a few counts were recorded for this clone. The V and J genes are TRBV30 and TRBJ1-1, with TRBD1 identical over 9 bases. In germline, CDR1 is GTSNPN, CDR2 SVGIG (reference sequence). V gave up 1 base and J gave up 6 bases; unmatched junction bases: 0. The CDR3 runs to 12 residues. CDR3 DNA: TGTGCCTGGAGTGGACAGGGGGCTGAAGCTTTCTTT. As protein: CAWSGQGAEAFF.

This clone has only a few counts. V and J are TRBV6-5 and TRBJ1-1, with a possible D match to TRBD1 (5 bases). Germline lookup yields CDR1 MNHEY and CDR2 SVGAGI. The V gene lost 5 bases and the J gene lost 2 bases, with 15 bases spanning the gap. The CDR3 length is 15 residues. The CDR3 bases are TGTGCCAGCAGTAAACCCGGGACGGGCAACACTGAAGCTTTCTTT. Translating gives CASSKPGTGNTEAFF.

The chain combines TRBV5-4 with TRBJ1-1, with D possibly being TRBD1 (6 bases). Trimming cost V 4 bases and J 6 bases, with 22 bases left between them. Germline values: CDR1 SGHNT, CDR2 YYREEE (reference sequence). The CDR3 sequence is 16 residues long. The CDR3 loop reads CASSRGPGQGWSEAFF. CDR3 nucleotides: TGTGCCAGCAGCCGAGGACCGGGACAAGGATGGTCTGAAGCTTTCTTT.

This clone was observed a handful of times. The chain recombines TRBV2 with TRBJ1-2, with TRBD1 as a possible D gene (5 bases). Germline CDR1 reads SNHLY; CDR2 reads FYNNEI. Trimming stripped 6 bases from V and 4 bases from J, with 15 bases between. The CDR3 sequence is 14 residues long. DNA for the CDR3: TGTGCCAGCAGCCGCCCGGGGGTGAGCTATGGCTACACCTTC. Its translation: CASSRPGVSYGYTF.

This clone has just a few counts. CDR3 coding DNA: TGTGCCAGCAGCTTAGAACAGAATGAAAAACTGTTTTTT. Protein sequence: CASSLEQNEKLFF. The J gene is TRBJ1-4, the V gene TRBV11-2; D not certain. Trimming removed 0 bases at V and 5 bases at J, with 4 bases between. CDR1 and CDR2 from the germline V gene are SGHAT and FQNNGV. The CDR3 sequence is 13 residues long.

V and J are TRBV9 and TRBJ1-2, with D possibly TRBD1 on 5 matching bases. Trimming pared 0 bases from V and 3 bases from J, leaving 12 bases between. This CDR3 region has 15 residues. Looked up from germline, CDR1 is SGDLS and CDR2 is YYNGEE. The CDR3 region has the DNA TGTGCCAGCAGCGTAGGTGATCCGGGGGACTATGGCTACACCTTC. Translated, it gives CASSVGDPGDYGYTF.

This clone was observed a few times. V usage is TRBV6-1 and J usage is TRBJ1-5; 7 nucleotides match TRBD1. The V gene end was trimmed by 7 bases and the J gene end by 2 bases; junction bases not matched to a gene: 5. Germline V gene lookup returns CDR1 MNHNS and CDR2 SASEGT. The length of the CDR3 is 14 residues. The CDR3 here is CASTPGGGNQPQHF. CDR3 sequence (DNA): TGTGCCAGCACCCCAGGGGGGGGCAATCAGCCCCAGCATTTT.

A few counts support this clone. The DNA for the CDR3 is TGTGCCAGCATCTTAGGGACGGTTGGCACAGATACGCAGTATTTT. Translated, it gives CASILGTVGTDTQYF. The rearrangement links TRBV28 to TRBJ2-3; D is possibly TRBD1 or TRBD2 (5 bases each). Germline assignment: CDR1 MDHEN and CDR2 SYDVKM. Trimming took 7 bases from V and 1 from J, leaving 15 bases between them. CDR3 length: 15 amino acids.

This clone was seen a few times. The CDR3 region is CASSPLGGAEQYF. The DNA for the CDR3 is TGTGCCAGCAGCCCGCTTGGGGGAGCCGAGCAGTACTTC. V and J are TRBV14 and TRBJ2-7, with D tentatively TRBD1 or TRBD2 (5 bases each). V gave up 4 bases and J gave up 6 bases, with 13 bases separating them. The CDR3 covers 13 residues. The germline V gene encodes CDR1 SGHDN and CDR2 FVKESK.

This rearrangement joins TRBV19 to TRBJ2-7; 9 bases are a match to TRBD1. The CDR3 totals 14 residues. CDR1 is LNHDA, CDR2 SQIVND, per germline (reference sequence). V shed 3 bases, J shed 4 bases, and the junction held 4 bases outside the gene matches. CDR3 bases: TGTGCCAGTAGTATGGACAGGGGCCCTTACGAGCAGTACTTC. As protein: CASSMDRGPYEQYF.

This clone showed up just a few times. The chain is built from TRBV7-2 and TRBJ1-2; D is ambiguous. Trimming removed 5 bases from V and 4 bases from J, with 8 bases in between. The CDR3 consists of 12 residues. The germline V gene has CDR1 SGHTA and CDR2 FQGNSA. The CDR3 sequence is CASSPRPYGYTF. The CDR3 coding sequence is TGTGCCAGCAGCCCCCGTCCCTATGGCTACACCTTC.

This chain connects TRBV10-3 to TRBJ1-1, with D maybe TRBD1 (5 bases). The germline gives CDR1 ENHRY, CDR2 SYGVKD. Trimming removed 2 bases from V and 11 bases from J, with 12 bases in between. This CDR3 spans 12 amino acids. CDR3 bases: TGTGCCATCAGTGAGGGCAGGGTTGCTGCTTTCTTT. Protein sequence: CAISEGRVAAFF.

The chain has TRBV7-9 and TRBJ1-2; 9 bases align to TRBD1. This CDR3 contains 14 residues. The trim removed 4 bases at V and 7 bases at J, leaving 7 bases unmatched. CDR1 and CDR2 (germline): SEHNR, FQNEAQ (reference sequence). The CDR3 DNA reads TGTGCCAGCAGCTCCCGGGACAGGGTGACTGGCTACACCTTC. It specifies CASSSRDRVTGYTF.

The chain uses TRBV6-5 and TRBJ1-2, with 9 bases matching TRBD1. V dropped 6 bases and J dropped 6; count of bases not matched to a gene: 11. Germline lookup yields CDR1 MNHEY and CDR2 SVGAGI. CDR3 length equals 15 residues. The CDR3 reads CASRSGTGKLDGYTF. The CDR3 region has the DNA TGTGCCAGCAGGTCCGGGACAGGGAAGTTAGATGGCTACACCTTC.

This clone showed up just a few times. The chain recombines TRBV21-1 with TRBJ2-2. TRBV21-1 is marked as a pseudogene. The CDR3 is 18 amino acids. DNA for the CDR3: TGTGCCAGCCTAGGGGAGCTAGGGAAGGTCGCGAACACCGGGGAGCTGTTTTTT. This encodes CASLGELGKVANTGELFF.

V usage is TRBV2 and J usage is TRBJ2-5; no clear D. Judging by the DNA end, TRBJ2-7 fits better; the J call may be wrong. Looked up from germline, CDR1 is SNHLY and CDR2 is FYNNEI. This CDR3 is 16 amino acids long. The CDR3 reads CASSEVGVPALNEQYF. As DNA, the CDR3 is TGTGCCAGCAGTGAGGTAGGCGTACCAGCCTTGAACGAGCAGTACTTC.

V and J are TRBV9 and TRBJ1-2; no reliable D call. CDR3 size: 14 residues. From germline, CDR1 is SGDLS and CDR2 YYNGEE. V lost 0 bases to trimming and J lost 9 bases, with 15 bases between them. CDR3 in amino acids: CASSVAVQPGSYTF. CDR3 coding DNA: TGTGCCAGCAGCGTAGCGGTACAGCCGGGAAGCTACACCTTC.

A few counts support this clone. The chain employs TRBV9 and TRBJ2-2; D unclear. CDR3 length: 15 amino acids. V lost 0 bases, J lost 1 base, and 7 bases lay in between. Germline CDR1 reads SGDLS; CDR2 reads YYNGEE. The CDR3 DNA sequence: TGTGCCAGCAGCGTAGCGGCGATGAACACCGGGGAGCTGTTTTTT. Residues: CASSVAAMNTGELFF.

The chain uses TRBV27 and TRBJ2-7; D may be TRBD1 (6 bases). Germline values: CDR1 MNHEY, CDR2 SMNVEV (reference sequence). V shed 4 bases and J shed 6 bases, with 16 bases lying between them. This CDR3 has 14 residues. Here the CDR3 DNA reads TGTGCCAGCAGTTGGGGGCAGGGACCCTCCGAGCAGTACTTC. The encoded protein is CASSWGQGPSEQYF.

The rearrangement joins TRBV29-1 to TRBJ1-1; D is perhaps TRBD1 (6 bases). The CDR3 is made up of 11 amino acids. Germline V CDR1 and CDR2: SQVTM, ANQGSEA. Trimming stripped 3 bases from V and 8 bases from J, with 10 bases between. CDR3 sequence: CSVDYREEAFF. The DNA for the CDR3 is TGCAGCGTTGATTACAGGGAGGAAGCTTTCTTT. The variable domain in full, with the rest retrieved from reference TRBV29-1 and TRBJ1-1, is SAVISQKPSRDICQRGTSLTIQCQVDSQVTMMFWYRQQPGQSLTLIATANQGSEATYESGFVIDKFPISRPNLTFSTLTVSNMSPEDSSIYLCSVDYREEAFFGQGTRLTVV.

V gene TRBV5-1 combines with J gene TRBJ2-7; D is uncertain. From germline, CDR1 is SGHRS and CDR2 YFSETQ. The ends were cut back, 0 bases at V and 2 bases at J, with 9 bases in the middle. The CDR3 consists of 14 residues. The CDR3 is CASSLAEPAYEQYF. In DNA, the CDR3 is TGCGCCAGCAGCTTGGCAGAACCCGCCTACGAGCAGTACTTC. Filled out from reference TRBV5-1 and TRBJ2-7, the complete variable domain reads KAGVTQTPRYLIKTRGQQVTLSCSPISGHRSVSWYQQTPGQGLQFLFEYFSETQRNKGNFPGRFSGRQFSNSRSEMNVSTLELGDSALYLCASSLAEPAYEQYFGPGTRLTVT.

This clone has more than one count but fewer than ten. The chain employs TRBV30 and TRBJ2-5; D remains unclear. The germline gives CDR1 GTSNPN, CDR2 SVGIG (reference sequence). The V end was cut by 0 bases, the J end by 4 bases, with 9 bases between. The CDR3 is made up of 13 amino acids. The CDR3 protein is CAWSVRQRETQYF. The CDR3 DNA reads TGTGCCTGGAGTGTGAGACAACGAGAGACCCAGTACTTC.

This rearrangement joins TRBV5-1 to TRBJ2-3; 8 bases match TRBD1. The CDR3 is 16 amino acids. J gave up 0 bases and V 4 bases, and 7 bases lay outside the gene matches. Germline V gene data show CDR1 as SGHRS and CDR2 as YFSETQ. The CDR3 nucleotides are TGCGCCAGCAGCCAAAGCAGACAGGGGAGCACAGATACGCAGTATTTT. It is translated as CASSQSRQGSTDTQYF.